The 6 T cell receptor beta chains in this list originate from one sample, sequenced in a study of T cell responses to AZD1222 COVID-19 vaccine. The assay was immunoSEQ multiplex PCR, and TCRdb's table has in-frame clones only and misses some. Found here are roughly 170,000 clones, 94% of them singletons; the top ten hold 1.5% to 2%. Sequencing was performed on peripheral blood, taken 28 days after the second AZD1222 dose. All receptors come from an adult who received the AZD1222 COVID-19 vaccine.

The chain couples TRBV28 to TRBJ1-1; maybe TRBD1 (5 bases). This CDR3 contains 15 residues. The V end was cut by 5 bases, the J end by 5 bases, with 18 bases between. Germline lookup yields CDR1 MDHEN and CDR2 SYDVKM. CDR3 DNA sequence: TGTGCCAGCAGTCCGGGTCACAGGCAGGGTACTGAAGCTTTCTTT. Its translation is CASSPGHRQGTEAFF.

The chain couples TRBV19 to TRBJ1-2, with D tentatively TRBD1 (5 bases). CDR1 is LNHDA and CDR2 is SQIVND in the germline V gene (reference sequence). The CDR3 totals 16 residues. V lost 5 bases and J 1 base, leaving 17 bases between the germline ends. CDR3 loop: CASSVRGTDDNYGYTF. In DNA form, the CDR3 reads TGTGCCAGTAGTGTACGAGGGACGGATGATAACTATGGCTACACCTTC.

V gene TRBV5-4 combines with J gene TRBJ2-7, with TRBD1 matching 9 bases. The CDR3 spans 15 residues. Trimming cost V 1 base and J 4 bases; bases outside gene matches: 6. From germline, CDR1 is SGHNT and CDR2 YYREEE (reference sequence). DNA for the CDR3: TGTGCCAGCAGCTTGACCGGGACAGGGAATTACGAGCAGTACTTC. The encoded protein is CASSLTGTGNYEQYF.

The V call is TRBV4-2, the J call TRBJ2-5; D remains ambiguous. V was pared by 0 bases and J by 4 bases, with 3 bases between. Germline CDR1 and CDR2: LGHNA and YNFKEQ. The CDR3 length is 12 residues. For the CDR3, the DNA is TGTGCCAGCAGCCAAGATTTAGAGACCCAGTACTTC. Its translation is CASSQDLETQYF.

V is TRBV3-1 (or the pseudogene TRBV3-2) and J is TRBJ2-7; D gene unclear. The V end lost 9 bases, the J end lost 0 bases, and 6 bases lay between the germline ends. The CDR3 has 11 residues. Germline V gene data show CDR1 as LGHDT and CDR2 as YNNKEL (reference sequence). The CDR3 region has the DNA TGTGCCAGTGAAAGCTCCTACGAGCAGTACTTC. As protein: CASESSYEQYF.

CDR3 in amino acids: CASSLFGQRGSIRSNQPQHF. The CDR3 bases are TGTGCCAGCAGCCTCTTCGGACAGCGCGGTTCGATTAGGAGCAATCAGCCCCAGCATTTT. The V and J genes are TRBV21-1 and TRBJ1-5; the table's TRBD1 call for D was not verified on the DNA. TRBV21-1 is annotated as a pseudogene. This CDR3 is built from 20 residues.